Listed below are T cell receptor beta chains from one sample, sequenced in a study of Ad26.COV2.S vaccination and SARS-CoV-2 variants. Produced via immunoSEQ multiplex PCR; TCRdb's table is partial and in-frame only. The profile shows approximately 240,000 clones, roughly 88% of them singletons. The sequencing used peripheral blood, collected in a trial of Ad26.COV2.S vaccine versus placebo. The receptors originated from a person between 18 and 60 years old who received the Ad26.COV2.S COVID-19 vaccine or a placebo. The CDR3 runs from the conserved cysteine through the conserved F or W. Fields, in order: V gene, CDR3 protein.

V gene: TRBV14
CDR3 protein: CASSQVGIVGYTF

V gene: TRBV15
CDR3 protein: CATSRGFGSNEQYF

V gene: TRBV28
CDR3 protein: CASRTGGAGANVLTF

V gene: TRBV27
CDR3 protein: CASTQGLYNSPLHF

V gene: TRBV10-3
CDR3 protein: CAISRGPGGRGSDTQYF

V gene: TRBV29-1
CDR3 protein: CSVRDTEKLFF

V gene: TRBV4-1
CDR3 protein: CASSAWQAVPGASEKLFF

V gene: TRBV4-2
CDR3 protein: CASSQATASQTDTQYF

V gene: TRBV5-1
CDR3 protein: CASSSLAQRAGANVLTF

V gene: TRBV25-1
CDR3 protein: CASSPTSESLNEQFF

V gene: TRBV11-3
CDR3 protein: CASSLVGGGSVEQFF

V gene: TRBV5-8
CDR3 protein: CASSLGSRTDTEAFF

V gene: TRBV7-2
CDR3 protein: CASSLARGLYNEQFF

V gene: TRBV12-5
CDR3 protein: CASGLQGNTEAFF

V gene: TRBV24-1
CDR3 protein: CATSDSGPADTGELFF

V gene: TRBV28
CDR3 protein: CASSLQTQGFGNTIYF

V gene: TRBV27
CDR3 protein: CASSLKAWQTNTEAFF

V gene: TRBV12-3/TRBV12-4
CDR3 protein: CASSFPHTGELFF

V gene: TRBV11-1
CDR3 protein: CASSLISANTEAFF

V gene: TRBV7-9
CDR3 protein: CASSSRGARQIEQYF

V gene: TRBV30
CDR3 protein: CAWNGRVGSFYGYTF

V gene: TRBV11-2
CDR3 protein: CASSAGQGAYEQYF

V gene: TRBV7-9
CDR3 protein: CASSFGNRGGEKLFF

V gene: TRBV6-6
CDR3 protein: CASHGTVGNTEAFF

V gene: TRBV27
CDR3 protein: CASSFSTGELFF

V gene: TRBV3-1/TRBV3-2
CDR3 protein: CASSQILARDRGVNQPQHF

V gene: TRBV7-6
CDR3 protein: CASSPSGQTAYEQYF

V gene: TRBV6-5
CDR3 protein: CASSYSSVSNQPQHF

V gene: TRBV10-3
CDR3 protein: CAISEGTSGWDEQFF

V gene: TRBV28
CDR3 protein: CASSLPSSGSLNEQFF

V gene: TRBV10-3
CDR3 protein: CATRTSGSSYEQYF

V gene: TRBV10-3
CDR3 protein: CAISGQGSTDTQYF

V gene: TRBV24-1
CDR3 protein: CATSSGTPPDTQYF

V gene: TRBV5-1
CDR3 protein: CAREGGNQPQHF